This is a list of T cell receptor beta chains from one sample in a study of early T cells in non-severe SARS-CoV-2 infection. Each CDR3 protein gets one entry after TCRdb re-called the 5' RACE reads with MiXCR. This table holds about 83,000 distinct CDR3 sequences, 9% to 15% found once. Sequencing was done on a sample of whole blood. All receptors come from an adult who was a healthcare worker with PCR-confirmed SARS-CoV-2 infection or an uninfected control (not recorded which). Each CDR3 is given with its conserved first and last residue. The D gene is left open where the match is weak. Not all rows give a size; the values are once, few, many and, for expanded clones, a class.

j_call,clone_size,d_call,v_call,cdr3_aa,cdr3_nt
TRBJ2-2,few,TRBD2,TRBV6-6,CASSYSLSGVNTGELFF,TGTGCCAGCAGTTACTCCCTCAGCGGGGTGAACACCGGGGAGCTGTTTTTT
TRBJ1-1,few,TRBD1,TRBV5-1,CASSENQGVGTEAFF,TGCGCCAGCAGCGAAAACCAGGGGGTAGGCACTGAAGCTTTCTTT
TRBJ1-5,-,-,TRBV2,CASSGTPASNQPQHF,TGTGCCAGCAGTGGGACACCGGCAAGCAATCAGCCCCAGCATTTT
TRBJ2-1,many,-,TRBV6-5,CASSLQAEPYNEQFF,TGTGCCAGCAGTTTACAAGCGGAGCCATACAATGAGCAGTTCTTC
TRBJ2-1,few,-,TRBV27,CASSSTGTPNSYNEQFF,TGTGCCAGCAGTTCCACCGGGACACCGAACTCCTACAATGAGCAGTTCTTC
TRBJ2-7,few,TRBD2,TRBV10-3,CAISVGTSGTYEQYF,TGTGCCATCAGTGTAGGGACTAGCGGGACCTACGAGCAGTACTTC
TRBJ2-4,few,TRBD1,TRBV5-5,CASSMGQGKNIQYF,TGTGCCAGCAGCATGGGACAGGGTAAAAACATTCAGTACTTC
TRBJ2-2,-,-,TRBV6-2/TRBV6-3,CASTMGTGELFF,TGTGCCAGCACCATGGGGACCGGGGAGCTGTTTTTT
TRBJ1-3,-,-,TRBV20-1,CSARVQSYSGNTIYF,TGCAGTGCTAGAGTGCAGTCCTACTCTGGAAACACCATATATTTT
TRBJ1-1,many,-,TRBV7-2,CASSLVRVEAFF,TGTGCCAGCAGCTTAGTAAGGGTAGAAGCTTTCTTT
TRBJ2-1,many,-,TRBV27,CASSLRSGMDEQFF,TGTGCCAGCAGTTTACGATCGGGGATGGATGAGCAGTTCTTC
TRBJ2-5,medium-sized,TRBD1,TRBV7-9,CASSWGQGDQETQYF,TGTGCCAGCAGCTGGGGACAGGGGGATCAAGAGACCCAGTACTTC
TRBJ1-6,few,-,TRBV6-4,CASRPRAGDSPLHF,TGTGCCAGCAGACCCAGGGCCGGGGATTCACCCCTCCACTTT
TRBJ2-2,-,TRBD2,TRBV10-3,CAIYLEPSGRVGELFF,TGTGCCATCTACCTAGAGCCTAGCGGGAGGGTCGGGGAGCTGTTTTTT
TRBJ1-2,few,-,TRBV2,CASSEIRPGGYTF,TGTGCCAGCAGTGAAATCAGGCCTGGCGGCTACACCTTC
TRBJ2-3,many,TRBD2,TRBV5-4,CASSLAGGPGYTQYF,TGTGCCAGCAGCTTAGCGGGAGGGCCGGGGTATACGCAGTATTTT
TRBJ2-1,-,-,TRBV29-1,CSVGGEGSSYNEQFF,TGCAGCGTTGGTGGGGAAGGGAGCTCCTACAATGAGCAGTTCTTC
TRBJ1-1,many,-,TRBV7-6,CASSLVTNTEAFF,TGTGCCAGCAGCTTAGTTACGAACACTGAAGCTTTCTTT
TRBJ1-1,many,-,TRBV12-3/TRBV12-4,CASSRTVMNTEAFF,TGTGCCAGCAGTCGGACAGTTATGAACACTGAAGCTTTCTTT
TRBJ2-1,few,-,TRBV7-8,CASSSLPSSSRDEQFF,TGTGCCAGCAGCTCCCTGCCGAGCTCGTCGCGGGATGAGCAGTTCTTC
TRBJ2-3,many,TRBD2,TRBV10-3,CAISEPGLAADTQYF,TGTGCCATCAGTGAACCGGGACTAGCGGCAGATACGCAGTATTTT
TRBJ2-7,-,-,TRBV7-2,CASSHTGGEQYF,TGTGCCAGCAGCCACACCGGGGGCGAGCAGTACTTC
TRBJ2-3,few,-,TRBV19,CATQKETDTQYF,TGTGCCACCCAGAAGGAAACAGATACGCAGTATTTT
TRBJ2-7,-,-,TRBV12-3/TRBV12-4,CASTSQGTRRAEQYF,TGTGCCAGCACCTCACAGGGGACCCGGAGGGCCGAGCAGTACTTC
TRBJ2-1,-,TRBD1,TRBV27,CASRDGTELYNEQFF,TGTGCCAGCAGAGATGGGACAGAACTATACAATGAGCAGTTCTTC
TRBJ1-1,many,-,TRBV5-1,CASSLEVNTEAFF,TGCGCCAGCAGCTTGGAGGTGAACACTGAAGCTTTCTTT
TRBJ2-7,many,-,TRBV12-3/TRBV12-4,CASSPTGGYEQYF,TGTGCCAGCAGTCCCACCGGAGGCTACGAGCAGTACTTC
TRBJ2-5,medium-sized,-,TRBV27,CASSWGPTETQYF,TGTGCCAGCAGTTGGGGACCGACAGAGACCCAGTACTTC
TRBJ2-6,few,-,TRBV20-1,CSPKRPGANVLTF,TGCAGTCCTAAGCGGCCGGGGGCCAACGTCCTGACTTTC
TRBJ1-5,-,-,TRBV20-1,CSASPNRGNQPQHF,TGCAGTGCTAGCCCAAATAGGGGCAATCAGCCCCAGCATTTT
TRBJ2-3,few,TRBD2,TRBV20-1,CSAGTSEDTQYF,TGCAGTGCGGGGACTAGCGAAGATACGCAGTATTTT
TRBJ2-1,few,-,TRBV11-2,CASSLGRSNEQFF,TGTGCCAGCAGCTTGGGCCGATCCAATGAGCAGTTCTTC
TRBJ2-6,many,-,TRBV4-1,CASSQGASFFGGEGANVLTF,TGCGCCAGCAGCCAAGGGGCCTCATTTTTTGGGGGAGAAGGGGCCAACGTCCTGACTTTC
TRBJ2-7,few,TRBD2,TRBV5-1,CASSMGLEREQYF,TGCGCCAGCAGCATGGGACTAGAACGCGAGCAGTACTTC
TRBJ1-4,-,-,TRBV20-1,CSARDGEVGLEKLFF,TGCAGTGCTAGAGATGGGGAGGTGGGGCTTGAAAAACTGTTTTTT
TRBJ2-4,few,-,TRBV5-4,CASSPLTGNIQYF,TGTGCCAGCAGCCCCCTGACAGGAAACATTCAGTACTTC
TRBJ2-7,few,-,TRBV20-1,CSARSPGREQYF,TGCAGTGCTAGGTCACCCGGTCGCGAGCAGTACTTC
TRBJ2-5,many,-,TRBV7-9,CASSPKGETQYF,TGTGCCAGCAGCCCCAAGGGGGAGACCCAGTACTTC
TRBJ1-4,few,TRBD1,TRBV18,CASSPSQGGGEKLFF,TGTGCCAGCTCACCCTCACAGGGGGGAGGCGAAAAACTGTTTTTT
TRBJ2-1,many,-,TRBV29-1,CSVVANEQFF,TGCAGCGTTGTGGCGAATGAGCAGTTCTTC
TRBJ2-5,many,-,TRBV30,CAWSVLVFETQYF,TGTGCCTGGAGTGTTCTGGTCTTCGAGACCCAGTACTTC
TRBJ2-6,-,-,TRBV29-1,CSGLTSGANVLTF,TGCAGCGGCTTAACCTCTGGGGCCAACGTCCTGACTTTC
TRBJ1-2,few,TRBD1,TRBV5-1,CASSLSRGNGYTF,TGCGCCAGCAGCTTGTCCAGGGGGAATGGCTACACCTTC
TRBJ2-1,-,-,TRBV10-3,CAINPGGLGYNEQFF,TGTGCCATCAACCCAGGGGGACTAGGCTACAATGAGCAGTTCTTC
TRBJ1-3,-,-,TRBV5-1,CASSLIGVAGNTIYF,TGCGCCAGCAGCTTAATCGGGGTCGCAGGAAACACCATATATTTT
TRBJ1-2,-,-,TRBV7-3,CASSSLGREAYGYTF,TGTGCCAGCAGCTCCCTGGGGAGGGAGGCCTATGGCTACACCTTC